The sample holds a few counts of the clone carrying this T cell receptor (beta chain). TCRdb keeps only in-frame clones here, not all; method: immunoSEQ multiplex PCR. The data show more than 11,000 clones, with about 76% seen just once and roughly 3% held by the top ten. This entry belongs to a study of neoadjuvant anti-PD-1 for oral cavity cancer. This CDR3 region has 15 residues. In germline, CDR1 is GTSNPN, CDR2 SVGIG (reference sequence). After removal of 1 base from V and 4 bases from J, the junction contained 7 bases not matched to a gene. Specified time point: after neoadjuvant nivolumab, at surgical resection. Blood cells were analyzed directly, without culture or expansion.

V and J are TRBV30 and TRBJ2-1, with 7 bases aligning to TRBD2. The sequenced sample was PBMCs, obtained after nivolumab (anti-PD-1) treatment. This receptor was obtained from a person between 40 and 79 years old with oral cavity squamous cell carcinoma. CDR3 coding DNA: TGTGCCTGGAGTGCCGGGACTACCCCATACAATGAGCAGTTCTTC. Its translation: CAWSAGTTPYNEQFF.